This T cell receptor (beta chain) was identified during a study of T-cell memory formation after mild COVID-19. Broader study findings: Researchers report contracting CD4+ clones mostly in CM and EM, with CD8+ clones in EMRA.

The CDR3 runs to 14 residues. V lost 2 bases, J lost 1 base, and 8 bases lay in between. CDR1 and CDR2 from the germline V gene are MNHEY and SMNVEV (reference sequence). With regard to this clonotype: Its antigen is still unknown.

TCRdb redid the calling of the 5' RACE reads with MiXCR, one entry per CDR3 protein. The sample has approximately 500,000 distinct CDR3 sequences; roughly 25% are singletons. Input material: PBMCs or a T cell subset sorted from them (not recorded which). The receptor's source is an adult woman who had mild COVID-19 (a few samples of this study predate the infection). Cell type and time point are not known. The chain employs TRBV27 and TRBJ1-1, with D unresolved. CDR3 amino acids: CASSLQQSNTEAFF. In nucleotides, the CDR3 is TGTGCCAGCAGTTTACAGCAGTCGAACACTGAAGCTTTCTTT.